This entry is about one TCR beta chain. Only in-frame clones appear in the TCRdb table, and some are missing; sequencing was by immunoSEQ multiplex PCR. The sample lists approximately 440,000 clones; about 92% were seen once. This entry is derived from a study of blood T cell repertoires in COVID-19. Cohort 3 donors counted as recovered after two negative PCRs, clearance, or resolved symptoms. What was sequenced was PBMCs or T cells enriched from blood (not recorded which). The origin of this receptor is a man between 18 and 35 years old who had recovered from COVID-19.

CDR3 sequence: CASSIQGGSSNQPQHF. The CDR3 DNA reads TGTGCCAGTAGTATTCAGGGTGGATCTAGCAATCAGCCCCAGCATTTT. The V and J genes are TRBV19 and TRBJ1-5; tentatively, D is TRBD1 (5 bases). This CDR3 has 16 amino acids. Trimming pared 3 bases from V and 0 bases from J, leaving 12 bases between. The germline V gene encodes CDR1 LNHDA and CDR2 SQIVND (reference sequence).